This T cell receptor beta chain was retrieved from a study of blood T cell repertoires in COVID-19. Study at large: Samples of COVID-19 (acute and convalescent) were obtained from the United States, Italy and Spain.

Authors' analysis steps: Amplification of reference gene primers was used by the study to estimate nucleated cell counts. Sequencing was performed with immunoSEQ multiplex PCR; in TCRdb, only in-frame clones are kept and a portion is missing. D and trimming come from the DNA, and the V and J calls and clone size come from that table. In the table there are around 500,000 clones, approximately 87% of which are singletons. The CDR3 runs 14 residues. The V end was cut by 2 bases, the J end by 5 bases, with 13 bases between. In terms of age and location, participants ranged from roughly 18 to 90 years and lived in about two dozen US areas. Participant-reported clinical history was the basis for cohort assignment.

The sequence came from a woman aged 35 to 49 who had recovered from COVID-19. V gene TRBV23-1 combines with J gene TRBJ2-7; D might be TRBD2 (5 bases). TRBV23-1 is known as an ORF, though its function is uncertain. The material sequenced was PBMCs or T cells enriched from blood (not recorded which). CDR3 nucleotide sequence: TGCGCCAGCAGTCAACCGCGGGCCCCAAACGAGCAGTACTTC. This codes for CASSQPRAPNEQYF.